The 15 T cell receptor beta chains listed next were all sequenced from one sample in a study of CD8+ T cells in alopecia areata. Extracted from the samples, RNA was reverse transcribed into cDNA to serve as the sequencing template. Libraries were prepared by immunoSEQ multiplex PCR; TCRdb keeps only in-frame clonotypes and omits some of them. Here the sample spans roughly 97,000 clones, less than 50% being singletons. Sequenced: CD4+ T cells sorted from blood. The origin of the receptors is a human donor with alopecia areata.

The chain recombines TRBV4-1 with TRBJ2-2; TRBD1 matches at 7 bases. Germline CDR1 and CDR2: MGHRA and YSYEKL. The CDR3 has 19 residues. V lost 2 bases and J lost 0; bases outside the gene matches: 12. The CDR3 coding sequence is TGCGCCAGCAGCCAATTGGCAGGGGGAACATCCGCGAACACCGGGGAGCTGTTTTTT. Translation gives CASSQLAGGTSANTGELFF.

CDR3 bases: TGTGCCAGCACCCCCACAGCACAAGAGACCCAGTACTTC. Residues: CASTPTAQETQYF. The rearrangement links TRBV7-8 to TRBJ2-5; D unclear. V lost 7 bases and J lost 2, with 11 bases in between. This CDR3 has 13 amino acids. Germline assignment: CDR1 SGHVS and CDR2 FQNEAQ.

The V call is TRBV18, the J call TRBJ2-7; D is possibly TRBD2 (6 bases). This CDR3 has 15 amino acids. The V end lost 3 bases, the J end lost 2 bases, and 14 bases lay between the germline ends. The germline V gene has CDR1 KGHSH and CDR2 LQKENI. CDR3 sequence (DNA): TGTGCCAGCTCACCTTCGGCGGGGACTCCCTACGAGCAGTACTTC. As protein: CASSPSAGTPYEQYF.

V and J are TRBV30 and TRBJ1-1; D gene uncertain. CDR1 is GTSNPN, CDR2 SVGIG, per germline (reference sequence). CDR3 length: 13 amino acids. CDR3 DNA sequence: TGTGTTGGAGTACTTTGGACGAACACTGAAGCTTTCTTT. It encodes CVGVLWTNTEAFF.

V gene TRBV30 combines with J gene TRBJ1-1; no clear D gene. CDR1 GTSNPN and CDR2 SVGIG come from the germline V gene (reference sequence). Trimming shortened V by 2 bases and J by 1 base, and 5 bases separated the two germline ends. CDR3 length equals 12 residues. CDR3 residues: CAWSRRNTEAFF. CDR3 coding DNA: TGTGCCTGGAGTAGGAGGAACACTGAAGCTTTCTTT. Full variable domain (rest looked up from reference TRBV30 and TRBJ1-1): SQTIHQWPATLVQPVGSPLSLECTVEGTSNPNLYWYRQAAGRGLQLLFYSVGIGQISSEVPQNLSASRPQDRQFILSSKKLLLSDSGFYLCAWSRRNTEAFFGQGTRLTVV.

This rearrangement joins TRBV15 to TRBJ1-1; 7 nucleotides agree with TRBD1. The trim removed 1 base at V and 7 bases at J, leaving 15 bases unmatched. The CDR3 totals 17 residues. Germline CDR1 and CDR2: LNHNV and YYDKDF (reference sequence). The CDR3 DNA reads as TGTGCCACCAGCAGAGGGAACAGGGGTCTGCATACCGTTGAAGCTTTCTTT. It yields the protein CATSRGNRGLHTVEAFF. The full variable domain, completed using reference TRBV15 and TRBJ1-1, is DAMVIQNPRYQVTQFGKPVTLSCSQTLNHNVMYWYQQKSSQAPKLLFHYYDKDFNNEADTPDNFQSRRPNTSFCFLDIRSPGLGDTAMYLCATSRGNRGLHTVEAFFGQGTRLTVV.

For this clone: One junction end disagrees with the germline gene, perhaps due to a read error. The V gene is TRBV11-2, the J gene TRBJ2-2; TRBD1 agrees at 7 bases. Germline assignment: CDR1 SGHAT and CDR2 FQNNGV. CDR3 length equals 16 residues. CDR3 protein: CASRFQGVIGTGELFF. CDR3 coding DNA: TGTGCCAGCCGCTTCCAGGGGGTTATCGGCACCGGGGAGCTGTTTTTT.

The chain recombines TRBV7-9 with TRBJ1-2; D gene ambiguous. Trimming shortened V by 3 bases and J by 4 bases, and 9 bases separated the two germline ends. The length of the CDR3 is 13 residues. Germline CDR1 and CDR2: SEHNR and FQNEAQ (reference sequence). CDR3 nucleotides: TGTGCCAGCAGCTTGGGGTTATTCTATGGCTACACCTTC. Protein: CASSLGLFYGYTF. Full variable domain (rest looked up from reference TRBV7-9 and TRBJ1-2): DTGVSQNPRHKITKRGQNVTFRCDPISEHNRLYWYRQTLGQGPEFLTYFQNEAQLEKSRLLSDRFSAERPKGSFSTLEIQRTEQGDSAMYLCASSLGLFYGYTFGSGTRLTVV.

This clone turned up a few times. The gene calls are TRBV5-6 and TRBJ2-3; D is uncertain. Germline CDR1 reads SGHDT; CDR2 reads YYEEEE. V dropped 4 bases and J dropped 4 bases, with 13 bases sitting between them. This CDR3 has 14 amino acids. DNA for the CDR3: TGTGCCAGCAGCGTAGGATCCCGCGCAGATACGCAGTATTTT. This sequence encodes CASSVGSRADTQYF.

The J gene is TRBJ2-4, the V gene TRBV4-2; 10 bases are shared with TRBD1. CDR3 size: 16 residues. Germline assignment: CDR1 LGHNA and CDR2 YNFKEQ. V was clipped by 3 bases and J by 4 bases; unmatched bases: 6. The CDR3 nucleotides are TGTGCCAGCAGCCAGGACGTGGGACAGGGGAAAAACATTCAGTACTTC. Amino acids: CASSQDVGQGKNIQYF.

The genes are TRBV29-1 and TRBJ2-3, with 7 positions matching TRBD2. The germline gives CDR1 SQVTM, CDR2 ANQGSEA. The CDR3 has 12 amino acids. Trimming took 4 bases from V and 4 from J; bases not matched to a gene: 2. The DNA of the CDR3 is TGCAGCGTTGTTCGGGGGGCAGATACGCAGTATTTT. Protein: CSVVRGADTQYF.

This clone was seen a handful of times. J is TRBJ2-7 and V is TRBV7-9, with 8 bases aligning to TRBD1. V gave up 3 bases and J gave up 12 bases; unmatched junction bases: 10. CDR3 size: 13 residues. Germline loops: CDR1 SEHNR, CDR2 FQNEAQ (reference sequence). The CDR3 spells CASSLVTGQALYF. For the CDR3, the DNA is TGTGCCAGCAGCTTGGTTACGGGACAGGCCTTGTACTTC.

This chain uses TRBV28 with TRBJ1-5, with TRBD1 identical over 9 bases. In germline, CDR1 is MDHEN, CDR2 SYDVKM. There are 16 residues in the CDR3. V trimming: 2 bases; J trimming: 3 bases; junction bases outside the gene matches: 5. CDR3 sequence: CASSLEGQGYNQPQHF. The CDR3 bases are TGTGCCAGCAGTTTAGAGGGACAGGGATACAATCAGCCCCAGCATTTT.

This clone was picked up a small number of times. This chain connects TRBV19 to TRBJ2-6; D call uncertain. The V end lost 3 bases, the J end lost 0 bases, and 9 bases lay between the germline ends. CDR1 and CDR2 (germline): LNHDA, SQIVND (reference sequence). This CDR3 spans 16 amino acids. This CDR3 reads CASSIPGSSGANVLTF. The CDR3 region has the DNA TGTGCCAGTAGTATCCCGGGCAGCTCTGGGGCCAACGTCCTGACTTTC.

This chain joins TRBV7-9 and TRBJ2-3; D might be TRBD1 (6 bases). The CDR3 has 15 residues. The V end lost 1 base, the J end lost 3 bases, and 11 bases lay between the germline ends. CDR1 SEHNR and CDR2 FQNEAQ come from the germline V gene (reference sequence). CDR3 sequence (DNA): TGTGCCAGCAGCTTAGGGACAGTGGCGACAGATACGCAGTATTTT. Translation: CASSLGTVATDTQYF.